This is a list of T cell receptor beta chains from one sample in a study of blood T cell repertoires in COVID-19. Assay used: immunoSEQ multiplex PCR; TCRdb lists only in-frame clones, some missing. The sample holds under 250,000 clones; 89% are singletons and the top ten take roughly 6.5%. Sequencing was performed on peripheral blood. The origin of the receptors is a man in his fifties or sixties who had recovered from COVID-19. The CDR3 runs from the conserved cysteine through the conserved F or W. Each record gives: J gene, V gene, clone size, D gene, CDR3 DNA, CDR3 protein. A D gene is named only where the DNA matches it firmly. Clone size is given for some rows only: seen once, a few or many times, or a class if the clone is expanded.

j_gene: TRBJ2-1; v_gene: TRBV11-2; abundance: .; d_gene: TRBD2; CDR3nt: TGTGCCAGCAGCCGGGAGGCGCTAGCGGGAACATACAATGAGCAGTTCTTC; CDR3aa: CASSREALAGTYNEQFF
j_gene: TRBJ1-2; v_gene: TRBV5-1; abundance: .; d_gene: .; CDR3nt: TGCGCCAGCAGCCGCGAGGGGGGGATGTATGGCTACACCTTC; CDR3aa: CASSREGGMYGYTF
j_gene: TRBJ1-5; v_gene: TRBV24-1; abundance: .; d_gene: .; CDR3nt: TGTGCCACCAGTGATGCAGACACCGTAGGCAATCAGCCCCAGCATTTT; CDR3aa: CATSDADTVGNQPQHF
j_gene: TRBJ2-3; v_gene: TRBV28; abundance: once; d_gene: .; CDR3nt: TGTGCCTCCGGGGCAGGGGGCACAGATACGCAGTATTTT; CDR3aa: CASGAGGTDTQYF
j_gene: TRBJ1-4; v_gene: TRBV2; abundance: once; d_gene: .; CDR3nt: TGTGCCAGCAAAGTACAAACAACTAATGAAAAACTGTTTTTT; CDR3aa: CASKVQTTNEKLFF
j_gene: TRBJ1-1; v_gene: TRBV18; abundance: .; d_gene: .; CDR3nt: TGTGCCAGCTCACGGGTAGGGGGAAGGAGCACTGAAGCTTTCTTT; CDR3aa: CASSRVGGRSTEAFF
j_gene: TRBJ2-5; v_gene: TRBV18; abundance: .; d_gene: .; CDR3nt: TGTGCCAGCTCCACCACAGGGTGGGGAGAGACCCAGTACTTC; CDR3aa: CASSTTGWGETQYF
j_gene: TRBJ2-3; v_gene: TRBV12-5; abundance: once; d_gene: .; CDR3nt: TGTGCTAGTGGTTTGGATAGCGGTGGTACAGATACGCAGTATTTT; CDR3aa: CASGLDSGGTDTQYF
j_gene: TRBJ2-3; v_gene: TRBV5-1; abundance: .; d_gene: .; CDR3nt: TGCGCCAGCAGCCGAACGGACATTATGAGCACAGATACGCAGTATTTT; CDR3aa: CASSRTDIMSTDTQYF
j_gene: TRBJ1-5; v_gene: TRBV3-1/TRBV3-2; abundance: .; d_gene: .; CDR3nt: TGTGCCAGCAGCCTCCCGACTTTGACGAGCAATCAGCCCCAGCATTTT; CDR3aa: CASSLPTLTSNQPQHF
j_gene: TRBJ1-6; v_gene: TRBV2; abundance: .; d_gene: .; CDR3nt: TGTGCCAGCGTGTGGGGGGTGAATTCACCCCTCCACTTT; CDR3aa: CASVWGVNSPLHF
j_gene: TRBJ2-5; v_gene: TRBV15; abundance: .; d_gene: .; CDR3nt: TGTGCCACCAGCAGAGATCCCCCAGGGGCCCAAGAGACCCAGTACTTC; CDR3aa: CATSRDPPGAQETQYF
j_gene: TRBJ2-7; v_gene: TRBV3-1/TRBV3-2; abundance: .; d_gene: .; CDR3nt: TGTGCCAGCAGAACTCCGGGAGACTCCTACGAGCAGTACTTC; CDR3aa: CASRTPGDSYEQYF
j_gene: TRBJ1-3; v_gene: TRBV27; abundance: .; d_gene: TRBD1; CDR3nt: TGTGCCAGCAGTTTAAGGACAGGCGGATACACCATATATTTT; CDR3aa: CASSLRTGGYTIYF
j_gene: TRBJ1-1; v_gene: TRBV9; abundance: .; d_gene: TRBD1; CDR3nt: TGTGCCAGCAGCGTAGGGAGGACAGGGGGCACCACTGAAGCTTTCTTT; CDR3aa: CASSVGRTGGTTEAFF